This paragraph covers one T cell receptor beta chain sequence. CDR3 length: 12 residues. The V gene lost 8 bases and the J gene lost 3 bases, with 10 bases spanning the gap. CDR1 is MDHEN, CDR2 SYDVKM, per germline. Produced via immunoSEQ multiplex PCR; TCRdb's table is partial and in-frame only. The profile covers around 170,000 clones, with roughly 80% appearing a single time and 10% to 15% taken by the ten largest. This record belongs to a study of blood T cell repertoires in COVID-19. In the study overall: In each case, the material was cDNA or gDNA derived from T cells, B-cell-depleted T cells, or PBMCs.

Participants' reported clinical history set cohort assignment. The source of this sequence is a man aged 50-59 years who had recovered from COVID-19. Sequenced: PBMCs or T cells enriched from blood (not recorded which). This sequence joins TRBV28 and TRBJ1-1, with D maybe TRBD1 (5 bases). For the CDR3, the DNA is TGTGCCAGCGGATCAGGGTACACTGAAGCTTTCTTT. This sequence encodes CASGSGYTEAFF.